Sequencing of this T cell receptor beta chain was carried out in a study of glioma-infiltrating T cells. TCR alpha and beta CDR3 regions were amplified from RNA using iRepertoire nested multiplex PCR. Each CDR3 protein gets one entry after TCRdb re-called the multiplex PCR reads with MiXCR. The sample includes tens of thousands of distinct CDR3 sequences, 23% seen only once; the top ten take more than 6.5%. The germline gives CDR1 SNHLY, CDR2 FYNNEI. The CDR3 has 13 amino acids. V shed 9 bases, J shed 3 bases, and the junction held 3 bases outside the gene matches. This clonotype appeared many times. This rearrangement joins TRBV2 to TRBJ2-5, with 11 bases fitting TRBD2. This TCR was sampled from a human donor with low-grade glioma or glioblastoma, undergoing nonglioma brain surgery, or in good health (not recorded which). Sequencing was performed on glioma tissue, nonneoplastic brain tissue, or PBMCs (not recorded which). This CDR3 is CARETSGEETQYF. The CDR3 bases are TGTGCCAGAGAGACTAGCGGGGAAGAGACCCAGTACTTC.